The entry below gives a single TCR beta chain sequence along with its context. TCRdb re-called the 5' RACE reads through MiXCR, storing one row per CDR3 protein. The top ten clones hold 35% to 50% of a sample with more than 75,000 distinct CDR3 sequences, more than 20% of them seen once. The germline CDR1 and CDR2 sequences are MNHEY and SMNVEV (reference sequence). V lost 4 bases, J lost 8 bases, and 17 bases lay in between. The CDR3 runs 15 residues. This sample was taken from a study of T-cell memory formation after mild COVID-19. Study context: In these data, TCR clusters were largely donor specific.

Sequencing used PBMCs or a T cell subset sorted from them (not recorded which). V gene TRBV27 combines with J gene TRBJ2-2; maybe TRBD2 (5 bases). The receptor was isolated from a man aged 18 to 29 who had mild COVID-19 (a few samples of this study predate the infection). Cell type and time point are not known. CDR3 loop: CASSSLQQSGGELFF. The CDR3 DNA sequence: TGTGCCAGCAGTTCCCTCCAGCAAAGCGGAGGGGAGCTGTTTTTT.